One and the same sample provided the 10 T cell receptor beta chains below, sequenced in a study of T cells in Graves' hyperthyroidism and ophthalmopathy. Amplification of TCR beta CDR3 regions was performed using RNA transcripts as template. During a first-round RT-PCR of the TCR CDR3, the HTBI primer set was used. MiXCR, run by TCRdb on the multiplex PCR reads, gives a single entry per CDR3 protein. In the table there are some 400,000 distinct CDR3 sequences, about 18% of which are singletons. The material sequenced was blood. Receptors were obtained from a woman in her late teens or twenties with Graves' hyperthyroidism.

The table lists this clonotype with many counts. The J gene is TRBJ2-5, the V gene TRBV5-1, with 9 bases matching TRBD2. V dropped 0 bases and J dropped 2; count of bases not matched to a gene: 2. CDR3 length: 15 residues. Germline V gene data show CDR1 as SGHRS and CDR2 as YFSETQ. The CDR3 spells CASSLGTSAQETQYF. CDR3 in DNA: TGCGCCAGCAGCTTGGGGACTAGCGCTCAAGAGACCCAGTACTTC.

The chain joins TRBV7-3 to TRBJ1-2; 7 nucleotides match TRBD1. Germline trimming cut 3 bases from V and 8 bases from J; bases unmatched to any gene: 12. The CDR3 spans 15 residues. Germline V gives CDR1 SGHTA, CDR2 FQGTGA. The CDR3 region is CASSFTTGESSGYTF. In DNA form, the CDR3 reads TGTGCCAGCAGCTTCACTACAGGGGAGAGTAGCGGCTACACCTTC.

This clonotype was seen many times. This chain links TRBV7-2 with TRBJ1-4; TRBD1 matches at 9 bases. Losses at the gene ends were 3 bases for V and 5 bases for J; bases not matched to a gene: 1. The CDR3 totals 14 residues. The germline V gene has CDR1 SGHTA and CDR2 FQGNSA. The CDR3 nucleotides read TGTGCCAGCAGCTTGACAGGGGGGAATGAAAAACTGTTTTTT. Residues: CASSLTGGNEKLFF.

This clonotype was observed many times. The genes are TRBV18 and TRBJ2-5, with 8 bases that match TRBD1. CDR1 and CDR2 (germline): KGHSH, LQKENI. The CDR3 is 14 amino acids. V shed 5 bases and J 3 bases; nucleotides not matched to a gene: 5. In DNA form, the CDR3 reads TGTGCCAGCTCATTTTCGACAGGGGAAGAGACCCAGTACTTC. Translation gives CASSFSTGEETQYF.

Many counts were recorded for this clonotype. The rearrangement joins TRBV20-1 to TRBJ2-5; TRBD2 might be the D (5 bases). The CDR3 is made up of 17 amino acids. V dropped 1 base and J dropped 4 bases, with 22 bases sitting between them. The V gene's germline CDR1 is DFQATT and CDR2 SNEGSKA (reference sequence). The CDR3: CSARVRSGFGSRETQYF. Written as DNA, the CDR3 is TGCAGTGCTAGAGTGAGGTCGGGATTCGGGTCCCGAGAGACCCAGTACTTC.

This clonotype was observed a few times. This rearrangement joins TRBV12-3 or TRBV12-4 to TRBJ1-1; D gene ambiguous. V lost 5 bases and J lost 0, with 7 bases in between. This CDR3 is 13 amino acids long. The CDR3 DNA reads TGTGCCAGCAGTCGGATGTTGAACACTGAAGCTTTCTTT. This sequence encodes CASSRMLNTEAFF.

This clonotype was found many times. The chain is built from TRBV18 and TRBJ2-7; D may be TRBD1 or TRBD2 (5 bases each). In germline, CDR1 is KGHSH, CDR2 LQKENI. V lost 6 bases and J lost 4, with 10 bases in between. The CDR3 spans 12 residues. DNA for the CDR3: TGTGCCAGCTCCAAGGGACGATACGAGCAGTACTTC. It specifies CASSKGRYEQYF.

This clonotype was detected only a few times. The chain carries TRBV6-5 and TRBJ1-1; D gene unclear. The germline V and J ends were trimmed by 2 bases and 12 bases, with 10 bases remaining between them. Per the germline V gene, CDR1 is MNHEY and CDR2 is SVGAGI. The CDR3 totals 11 residues. The CDR3 loop reads CASSYPPSTFF. For the CDR3, the DNA is TGTGCCAGCAGTTACCCCCCTTCAACTTTCTTT.

In its sample, this clonotype was seen many times. The chain links TRBV20-1 to TRBJ1-2; possible D gene TRBD1, 5 bases. The V gene's germline CDR1 is DFQATT and CDR2 SNEGSKA (reference sequence). V lost 0 bases and J lost 2, with 10 bases in between. The length of the CDR3 is 14 residues. The chain's CDR3 is CSARDPGKNYGYTF. The CDR3 nucleotides read TGCAGTGCTAGAGATCCAGGGAAGAACTATGGCTACACCTTC.

The table lists this clonotype with many counts. This rearrangement joins TRBV10-3 to TRBJ1-2; perhaps TRBD1 as D (5 bases). The CDR3 runs to 15 residues. CDR1 is ENHRY and CDR2 is SYGVKD in the germline V gene. Trimming pared 6 bases from V and 0 bases from J, leaving 14 bases between. Here the CDR3 reads CAIRAGTRPNYGYTF. CDR3 in DNA: TGTGCCATCAGAGCCGGGACGCGCCCTAACTATGGCTACACCTTC.